This T cell receptor beta chain came from a study of identical twins (dated by TCRdb to about 2016). Turning to the overall study: To test whether fetal clonotypes persist, the study used deep sequencing on TCR alpha and beta repertoires from monozygotic twins, unrelated adults of various ages, and cord blood. To rule out contamination, the twin experiments were replicated at different times with different library preparation protocols.

Per the germline V gene (reference sequence), LNHNV is the CDR1 and YYDKDF is the CDR2. The cysteine opens and the phenylalanine closes a CDR3 of 19 amino acids. The entry retains the CDR3 DNA only, 57 bases that are in frame from base 1. V is pared back by 1 base and J by 0 bases, with 19 bases lying between the germline termini. On this clonotype: Its antigen target is currently unknown. Nothing much larger sits one base from this clone, and base qualities are not available.

All donors were healthy Caucasians. The twin cohort consisted of three pairs of female monozygotic twins, all aged 18 to 29 years. CD4+ and CD8+ T cell populations were isolated with positive isolation kits from Invitrogen. Preparation of the library involved 5' RACE. Sequenced on an Illumina HiSeq 2000. A universal primer binding site was added through template switching, and the final cDNA carried a unique molecular identifier so that TCR cDNA molecules could be counted accurately. Specific primers in the conserved constant-segment region were used to synthesize first-strand cDNA for TCR alpha and beta chains. To control for contamination, each cDNA library was double barcoded with a SMART-Mk sample barcode plus Illumina barcodes. TruSeq adapter sequences, together with Illumina sample barcodes, were added in two successive PCR steps. TCR alpha and beta cDNA libraries were sequenced on the Illumina HiSeq platform with custom primers. Per the authors' processing: MiGEC processed the raw reads to extract unique molecular identifiers, while MiXCR was used to determine the CDR3 positions. Recombination models were inferred per individual with the repgenHMM and IGoR tools using an EM algorithm. The analysis of shared clonotypes was done with the tcR package in R, with sharing normalized by the product of cloneset sizes. To study raw recombination free of thymic and clonal selection effects, out-of-frame nonproductive sequences were analyzed. TCRdb trimmed the raw reads at Q25, called clones with MiXCR and kept productive beta chains. Every entry covers one CDR3 protein and lists the most common genes and DNA from its rows. The V and J calls were determined by TCRdb, not by the authors. In this sample the table shows 250,000 or so distinct CDR3 sequences, roughly 8% of which occur a single time. Approximately 3% of the sample comes from the top ten.

Results the study describes overall, beyond this receptor: In monozygotic twins, recombination models systematically underestimated out-of-frame TCR alpha sharing, but the models matched the sharing seen between unrelated individuals. Abundant cord blood beta clonotypes had fewer insertions, young adult naive repertoires showed a similar but weaker trend, and memory repertoires showed no such trend. Compared with coincidental sharing between unrelated individuals, out-of-frame TCR alpha sequences shared between twins showed an excess of sequences with low generation probability. The excess sharing between twins in beta out-of-frame sequences was weaker because fewer shared sequences reduced the signal-to-noise ratio. Conclusions relied on cross-sectional statistical analysis, since the same donors could not be followed over many years. Invariant T cells such as MAIT and iNKT could partly confound zero-insertion analyses, though diverse VJ usage argued against this for most clonotypes.

This same sample was also part of a study on yellow fever vaccine responses in identical twins. As that second paper reports: According to the authors, the vaccine-induced T cell response in identical twins seemed to be partly convergent and partly specific to each individual. In identical twins, the study followed T cell clones that responded to the vaccine with precision.

The rearranged chain carries TRBV15 and TRBJ2-1; the D gene is perhaps TRBD2, on 6 matching bases. The sequence derives from a woman between 18 and 29 years old in good health. The sample consisted of CD8+ T cells sorted from blood. The CDR3 loop reads CATSRVPLPRDHSYNEQFF. The base sequence is TGTGCCACCAGCAGAGTCCCTCTCCCGCGGGACCACTCCTACAATGAGCAGTTCTTC.